This T cell receptor (beta chain) emerged from a study of shared clonotypes between healthy human individuals. CDR1 and CDR2 from the germline V gene are SGHTA and FQGNSA. Trimming at V came to 5 bases and at J to 5 bases, leaving 10 bases not matched to a gene. The CDR3 runs to 15 residues. Only Caucasian adults living in Nashville, Tennessee made up the donor group. In the case of this clone: The target antigen is unknown.

Study-level points and caveats: Investigators collected only blood, and repertoires in tissues likely differ.

Genomic DNA per cell subset filled all wells of several immunoSEQ plates. Assay: immunoSEQ multiplex PCR; the TCRdb copy retains only in-frame clones and omits some. The repertoire includes about 480,000 clones, over 75% of them detected once, and 12% sits in the top ten. The chain has TRBV7-2 and TRBJ2-5; 8 bases line up with TRBD1. The source of this sequence is a woman in her forties in good health. Some clones in this sample may be carry-over from other donors' samples. The sample comprised PBMCs. CDR3 bases: TGTGCCAGCAGCGATACCAACAGGGGGTACGAGACCCAGTACTTC. Encoded protein: CASSDTNRGYETQYF.